This TCR beta chain was sequenced for a study of blood T cell repertoires in COVID-19. This table comes from immunoSEQ multiplex PCR, and its TCRdb copy is limited to in-frame clones, with some not included. The sample comprises roughly 420,000 clones, roughly 90% of which are singletons, and roughly 0.97% rests with the top ten. V was cut by 3 bases and J by 7 bases, with 16 bases left in between. Germline CDR1 ENHRY, CDR2 SYGVKD. The length of the CDR3 is 14 residues. J is TRBJ2-7 and V is TRBV10-3; D unclear. The sequencing sample was made of PBMCs or T cells enriched from blood (not recorded which). The sequence was collected from a woman in her thirties with acute COVID-19. The CDR3 loop reads CAISDRSVLREQYF. The CDR3 bases are TGTGCCATCAGTGATCGGAGTGTCCTCCGAGAGCAGTACTTC.